The next 14 T cell receptor beta chains were all read from a single sample in a study of blood T cell repertoires in COVID-19. TCRdb's table, derived via immunoSEQ multiplex PCR, lists solely in-frame clones and lacks some. The sample contains 200,000 or so clones, less than 90% of which appear only once. The source material was peripheral blood. These receptor sequences come from an elderly woman with COVID-19, enrolled during active disease.

This clone is a singleton in its sample. The chain combines TRBV10-3 with TRBJ2-5; a weak D match, TRBD1 (6 bases). CDR3 size: 13 residues. Germline CDR1 reads ENHRY; CDR2 reads SYGVKD. V gave up 10 bases and J gave up 3 bases, with 15 bases separating them. The CDR3 region is CATRNGQKETQYF. CDR3 bases: TGTGCCACACGGAATGGACAGAAAGAGACCCAGTACTTC.

Details on this clone: This CDR3 is also generated by other DNA sequences in the sample. V and J are TRBV5-1 and TRBJ2-3; the D is unclear. Germline CDR1 SGHRS, CDR2 YFSETQ. The CDR3 totals 11 residues. Between the trimmed V and J ends, which lost 2 bases and 6 bases, there was a span of 4 bases. CDR3 sequence (DNA): TGCGCCAGCAGCTTACAGGATACGCAGTATTTT. Its translation is CASSLQDTQYF.

The V and J genes are TRBV3-1 (or the pseudogene TRBV3-2) and TRBJ2-3; 13 nucleotides agree with TRBD2. Germline lookup yields CDR1 LGHDT and CDR2 YNNKEL (reference sequence). The CDR3 covers 15 residues. Trimming took 8 bases from V and 8 from J; bases not matched to a gene: 10. The DNA for the CDR3 is TGTGCCAGCGGCTACAGGACTAGCGGGGGTGGTACGCAGTATTTT. Its translation is CASGYRTSGGGTQYF.

The chain carries TRBV5-1 and TRBJ2-7; 7 positions agree with TRBD1. The CDR3 totals 15 residues. Germline CDR1 is SGHRS and CDR2 is YFSETQ. Germline trimming cut 0 bases from V and 7 bases from J; bases unmatched to any gene: 10. CDR3 in DNA: TGCGCCAGCAGCTTGGCCGACAGGGAAGCCGGTGAGCAGTACTTC. Protein product: CASSLADREAGEQYF.

The V call is TRBV5-1, the J call TRBJ1-1; perhaps TRBD1 as D (5 bases). The CDR3 consists of 15 residues. The V and J ends lost 1 base and 4 bases respectively, with 14 bases between them. The germline V gene encodes CDR1 SGHRS and CDR2 YFSETQ. Written as DNA, the CDR3 is TGCGCCAGCAGCTTGTATGGGGGGAAACTCACTGAAGCTTTCTTT. Its translation: CASSLYGGKLTEAFF.

The chain has TRBV24-1 and TRBJ2-5; a possible D gene is TRBD2 (5 bases). There are 15 residues in the CDR3. V gave up 2 bases and J gave up 5 bases, with 14 bases separating them. Germline V lookup: CDR1 KGHDR, CDR2 SFDVKD. The CDR3 loop reads CATSDSRRTGETQYF. The CDR3 DNA sequence: TGTGCCACCAGTGATTCGCGCAGAACGGGGGAGACCCAGTACTTC.

This chain connects TRBV19 to TRBJ2-6; possibly TRBD1 for D (6 bases). Trimming shortened V by 1 base and J by 0 bases, and 7 bases separated the two germline ends. CDR3 length: 16 amino acids. Germline values: CDR1 LNHDA, CDR2 SQIVND (reference sequence). DNA for the CDR3: TGTGCCAGTAGTATAGTGACAGGCTCTGGGGCCAACGTCCTGACTTTC. As protein: CASSIVTGSGANVLTF.

The V gene is TRBV2, the J gene TRBJ2-6; D is unresolved. This CDR3 contains 17 residues. CDR1 SNHLY and CDR2 FYNNEI come from the germline V gene. V lost 9 bases to trimming and J lost 0 bases, with 18 bases between them. CDR3 coding DNA: TGTGCCAGAAACGTAGGTGCGGCCCGCTCTGGGGCCAACGTCCTGACTTTC. This translates into CARNVGAARSGANVLTF. Looking up the rest from reference TRBV2 and TRBJ2-6 gives the full variable domain: EPEVTQTPSHQVTQMGQEVILRCVPISNHLYFYWYRQILGQKVEFLVSFYNNEISEKSEIFDDQFSVERPDGSNFTLKIRSTKLEDSAMYFCARNVGAARSGANVLTFGAGSRLTVL.

V gene TRBV10-3 combines with J gene TRBJ2-7; 7 positions match TRBD2. CDR3 length: 14 residues. Germline trimming cut 7 bases from V and 1 base from J; bases unmatched to any gene: 7. Germline V lookup: CDR1 ENHRY, CDR2 SYGVKD. The CDR3 is CAIKGRGGSYEQYV. The DNA for the CDR3 is TGTGCCATCAAGGGGAGGGGAGGGTCCTACGAGCAGTACGTC.

This clone was seen once. This sequence joins TRBV5-4 and TRBJ2-2, with TRBD2 matching 10 bases. The CDR3 is 17 residues long. The germline V gene encodes CDR1 SGHNT and CDR2 YYREEE (reference sequence). Losses at the gene ends were 4 bases for V and 4 bases for J; bases not matched to a gene: 10. CDR3 in amino acids: CASSPPSGGPSTGELFF. The CDR3 nucleotides are TGTGCCAGCAGCCCACCTAGCGGGGGCCCAAGCACCGGGGAGCTGTTTTTT.

This sequence joins TRBV6-2 or TRBV6-3 and TRBJ2-5; a possible D gene is TRBD1 (6 bases). Looked up from germline, CDR1 is MNHEY and CDR2 is SVGEGT. The CDR3 is 14 residues long. Trimming stripped 6 bases from V and 1 base from J, with 12 bases between. The CDR3 coding sequence is TGTGCCAGCAGATACCGGACAGTCCAAGAGACCCAGTACTTC. It translates to CASRYRTVQETQYF.

The genes are TRBV6-4 and TRBJ2-1; 14 bases line up with TRBD2. With 10 bases clipped from V and 4 bases from J, the junction kept 15 bases outside the gene matches. Germline CDR1 reads MRHNA; CDR2 reads SNTAGT. CDR3 length: 18 residues. CDR3 nucleotides: TGTGCCACGCCGACCGGGACTAGCGGGGGCCGGTCATACAATGAGCAGTTCTTC. This gives the protein CATPTGTSGGRSYNEQFF.

J is TRBJ2-5 and V is TRBV24-1; 9 nucleotides line up with TRBD1. Trimming took 0 bases from V and 4 from J; bases not matched to a gene: 5. The CDR3 has 16 residues. The germline gives CDR1 KGHDR, CDR2 SFDVKD. The DNA of the CDR3 is TGTGCCACCAGTGATTTGCGGACAGGGGAAGGAGAGACCCAGTACTTC. Protein product: CATSDLRTGEGETQYF.

The chain joins TRBV7-2 to TRBJ1-2; D is undetermined. Trimming pared 4 bases from V and 3 bases from J, leaving 15 bases between. Germline values: CDR1 SGHTA, CDR2 FQGNSA. The length of the CDR3 is 15 residues. The CDR3 DNA sequence: TGTGCCAGCAGCTCAGAGAGGGCTTTATACTATGGCTACACCTTC. Translating it yields CASSSERALYYGYTF.